Below are 10 T cell receptor beta chains sequenced from a single sample in a study of human T cells and chemical hapten exposure. TCRdb re-derived calls from the RACE reads in MiXCR, one entry per CDR3 protein. The sample yields 350,000 to 400,000 distinct CDR3 sequences, approximately 5.1% seen once. Time point reported: pre-sensitization, week 0. Treatment given: therapeutic diphenylcyclopropenone sensitization with weekly scalp DPC. The source material was whole blood, sampled in connection with sensitization to the hapten diphenylcyclopropenone (DPC). These TCRs come from a woman in her fifties or sixties with alopecia areata. Some clones in this sample may be carry-over from other donors' samples.

This clonotype has a count of ten or more. The chain's CDR3 is CASGRTEAFF. CDR3 coding DNA: TGTGCCTCCGGGAGGACTGAAGCTTTCTTT. This chain connects TRBV6-1 to TRBJ1-1; D not resolved. CDR1 and CDR2 from the germline V gene are MNHNS and SASEGT. The CDR3 covers 10 residues. V was trimmed by 11 bases and J by 5 bases, leaving 9 bases between them.

The sample holds many counts of this clonotype. The CDR3 protein is CASSRGRDTQYF. For the CDR3, the DNA is TGTGCCAGCAGCCGCGGCCGGGATACGCAGTATTTT. The gene calls are TRBV7-9 and TRBJ2-3, with D hard to call. The germline CDR1 and CDR2 sequences are SEHNR and FQNEAQ (reference sequence). Trimming took off 5 bases at V and 6 bases at J, with 9 bases between the two ends. The CDR3 covers 12 residues.

V and J are TRBV7-2 and TRBJ1-6; D is uncertain. The CDR3 extends over 16 amino acids. CDR1 SGHTA and CDR2 FQGNSA come from the germline V gene. Trimming removed 1 base at V and 4 bases at J, with 11 bases between. Here the CDR3 reads CASSLGSAAYNSPLHF. As DNA, the CDR3 is TGTGCCAGCAGCTTAGGGTCGGCAGCATATAATTCACCCCTCCACTTT.

Here the CDR3 reads CASSLQGWGISPLHF. The CDR3 bases are TGTGCCAGCAGTTTACAGGGATGGGGGATTTCACCCCTCCACTTT. J is TRBJ1-6 and V is TRBV27, with D perhaps TRBD1 (5 bases). Trimming left V 2 bases short and J 9 bases short, with 14 bases between. The CDR3 is 15 amino acids. CDR1 and CDR2 from the germline V gene are MNHEY and SMNVEV (reference sequence).

This clonotype occurred many times. V is TRBV24-1 and J is TRBJ2-1; TRBD2 matches at 11 bases. Germline V gives CDR1 KGHDR, CDR2 SFDVKD. Losses at the gene ends were 5 bases for V and 8 bases for J; bases not matched to a gene: 7. The CDR3 contains 15 residues. The CDR3 DNA follows: TGTGCCACCAGTGGCTGGGCACTAGCGGGAGATGAGCAGTTCTTC. This translates into CATSGWALAGDEQFF.

Worth noting for this clonotype: This may arise from a read error, as a much more abundant clone is one base away. The conserved closing phenylalanine or tryptophan is absent in this CDR3, likely reflecting a read error. The V and J genes are TRBV18 and TRBJ2-7; no definite D call. The CDR3 has 13 residues. The V gene lost 6 bases and the J gene lost 3 bases, with 12 bases spanning the gap. From germline, CDR1 is KGHSH and CDR2 LQKENI. The CDR3 nucleotides read TGTGCCAGCTCCGCTTCCTCCGGCTACGAGCAGTACATC. The encoded protein is CASSASSGYEQYI.

Only a few counts were recorded for this clonotype. The J gene is TRBJ2-3, the V gene TRBV20-1; maybe TRBD1 (5 bases). Looked up from germline, CDR1 is DFQATT and CDR2 is SNEGSKA (reference sequence). CDR3 length equals 15 residues. V was shortened by 0 bases and J by 4 bases, with 14 bases between the two germline ends. The CDR3 is CSARDPKGLADTQYF. The CDR3 nucleotides read TGCAGTGCTAGAGATCCCAAGGGGTTAGCAGATACGCAGTATTTT.

In its sample, this clonotype was seen many times. The chain links TRBV2 to TRBJ1-2; TRBD1 aligns across 7 bases. The germline V gene encodes CDR1 SNHLY and CDR2 FYNNEI. Germline trimming cut 6 bases from V and 4 bases from J; bases unmatched to any gene: 14. CDR3 length: 16 residues. The CDR3 sequence: CASRPRPGTAFYGYTF. Written as DNA, the CDR3 is TGTGCCAGCAGGCCGAGACCCGGGACAGCATTCTATGGCTACACCTTC.

At least ten counts were recorded for this clonotype. The CDR3 sequence: CASSARLAGGTDTQYF. For the CDR3, the DNA is TGTGCCAGCAGCGCCCGACTAGCGGGGGGCACAGATACGCAGTATTTT. The rearrangement links TRBV7-9 to TRBJ2-3; TRBD2 matches at 12 bases. The CDR3 extends over 16 amino acids. J lost 1 base, V lost 5 bases, and 4 bases had no gene match. Germline V gene lookup returns CDR1 SEHNR and CDR2 FQNEAQ (reference sequence).

In this sample, this clonotype turned up many times. V usage is TRBV24-1 and J usage is TRBJ2-2, with D hard to call. The germline gives CDR1 KGHDR, CDR2 SFDVKD. Trimming pared 2 bases from V and 7 bases from J, leaving 13 bases between. The CDR3 spans 15 residues. In DNA, the CDR3 is TGTGCCACCAGTGATTCCCCCCAGATGAGCGGGGAGCTGTTTTTT. Translation: CATSDSPQMSGELFF.